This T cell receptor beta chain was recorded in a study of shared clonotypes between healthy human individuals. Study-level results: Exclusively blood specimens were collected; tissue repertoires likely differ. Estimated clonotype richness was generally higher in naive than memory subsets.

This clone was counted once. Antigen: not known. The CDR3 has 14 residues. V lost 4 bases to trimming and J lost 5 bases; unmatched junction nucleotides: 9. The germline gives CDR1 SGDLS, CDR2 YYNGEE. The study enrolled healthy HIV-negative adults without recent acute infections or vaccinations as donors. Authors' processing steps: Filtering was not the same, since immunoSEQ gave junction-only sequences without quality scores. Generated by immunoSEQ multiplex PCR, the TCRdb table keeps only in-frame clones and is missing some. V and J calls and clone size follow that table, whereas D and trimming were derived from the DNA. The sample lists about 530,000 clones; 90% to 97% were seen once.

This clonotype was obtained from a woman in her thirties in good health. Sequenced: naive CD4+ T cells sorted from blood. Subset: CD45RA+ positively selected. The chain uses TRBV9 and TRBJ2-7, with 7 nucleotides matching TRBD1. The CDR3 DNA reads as TGTGCCAGCAGCACCCGAAAAGACAGGGACGAGCAGTACTTC. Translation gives CASSTRKDRDEQYF.